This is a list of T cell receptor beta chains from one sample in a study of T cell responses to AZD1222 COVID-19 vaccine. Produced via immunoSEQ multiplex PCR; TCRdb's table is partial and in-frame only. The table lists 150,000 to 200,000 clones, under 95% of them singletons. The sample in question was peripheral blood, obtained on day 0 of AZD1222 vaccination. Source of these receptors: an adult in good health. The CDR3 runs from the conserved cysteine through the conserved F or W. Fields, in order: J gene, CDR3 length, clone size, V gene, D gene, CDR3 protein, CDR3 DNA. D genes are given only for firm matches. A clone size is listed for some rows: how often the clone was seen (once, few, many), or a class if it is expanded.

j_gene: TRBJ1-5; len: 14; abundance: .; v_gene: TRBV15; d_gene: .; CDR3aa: CATSRAYSNQPQHF; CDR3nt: TGTGCCACCAGCAGAGCATATAGCAATCAGCCCCAGCATTTT
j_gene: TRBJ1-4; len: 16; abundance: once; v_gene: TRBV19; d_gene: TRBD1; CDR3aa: CASSTQGQGVGEKLFF; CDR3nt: TGTGCCAGTAGTACCCAAGGACAGGGCGTCGGGGAAAAACTGTTTTTT
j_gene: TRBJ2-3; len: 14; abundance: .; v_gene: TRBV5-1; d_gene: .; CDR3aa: CASSLTGPTDTQYF; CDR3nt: TGCGCCAGCAGCTTGACAGGGCCTACAGATACGCAGTATTTT
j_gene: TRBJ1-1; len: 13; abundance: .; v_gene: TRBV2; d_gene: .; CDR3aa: CASQEGLGTEAFF; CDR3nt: TGTGCCAGCCAAGAGGGGTTAGGGACTGAAGCTTTCTTT
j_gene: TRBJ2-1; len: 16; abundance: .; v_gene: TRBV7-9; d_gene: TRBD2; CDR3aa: CASSGSSSGPYNEQFF; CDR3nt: TGTGCCAGCAGCGGCAGCTCTAGCGGCCCCTACAATGAGCAGTTCTTC
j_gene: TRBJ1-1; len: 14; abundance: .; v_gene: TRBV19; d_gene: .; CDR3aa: CASSVDSRNTEAFF; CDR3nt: TGTGCCAGTAGTGTAGACAGCCGAAACACTGAAGCTTTCTTT
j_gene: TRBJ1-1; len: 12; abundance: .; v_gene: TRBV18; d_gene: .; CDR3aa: CASLAGFTEAFF; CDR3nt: TGTGCCAGCCTAGCAGGGTTCACTGAAGCTTTCTTT
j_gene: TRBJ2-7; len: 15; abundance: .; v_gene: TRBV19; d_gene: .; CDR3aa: CASSIEAGISYEQYF; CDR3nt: TGTGCCAGTAGTATAGAGGCAGGGATCTCCTACGAGCAGTACTTC
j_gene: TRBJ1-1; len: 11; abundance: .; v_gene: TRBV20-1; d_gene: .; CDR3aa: CSTQDERRAFF; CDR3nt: TGCAGTACACAGGACGAGAGGAGAGCTTTCTTT
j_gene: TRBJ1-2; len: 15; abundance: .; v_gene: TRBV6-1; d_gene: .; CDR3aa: CASSEELGITMVATF; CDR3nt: TGTGCCAGCAGTGAAGAGCTGGGTATAACTATGGTGGCCACCTTC
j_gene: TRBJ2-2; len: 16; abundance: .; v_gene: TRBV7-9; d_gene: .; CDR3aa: CASSLAQGGDTGELFF; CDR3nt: TGTGCCAGCAGCTTAGCGCAGGGGGGAGACACCGGGGAGCTGTTTTTT
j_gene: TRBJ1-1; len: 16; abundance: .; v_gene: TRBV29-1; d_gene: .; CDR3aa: CSVATLGQPMNTEAFF; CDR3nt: TGCAGCGTTGCGACTTTGGGCCAGCCCATGAACACTGAAGCTTTCTTT
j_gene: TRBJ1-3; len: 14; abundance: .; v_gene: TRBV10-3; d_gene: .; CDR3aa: CAISESPDGNTIYF; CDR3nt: TGTGCCATCAGTGAATCCCCCGATGGAAACACCATATATTTT
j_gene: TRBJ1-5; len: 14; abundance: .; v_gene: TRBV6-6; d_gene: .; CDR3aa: CASTRGGGDQPQHF; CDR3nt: TGTGCCAGCACCAGAGGGGGAGGCGACCAGCCCCAGCATTTT
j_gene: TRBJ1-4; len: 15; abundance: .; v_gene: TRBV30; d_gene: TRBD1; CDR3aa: CAWSVYGTGKKKLFF; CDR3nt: TGTGCCTGGAGTGTTTACGGGACAGGGAAGAAAAAACTGTTTTTT
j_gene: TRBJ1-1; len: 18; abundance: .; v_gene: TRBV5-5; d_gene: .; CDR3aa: CASSLEGRGIYIGAEAFF; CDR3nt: TGTGCCAGCAGCTTGGAGGGAAGGGGGATATATATCGGCGCTGAAGCTTTCTTT
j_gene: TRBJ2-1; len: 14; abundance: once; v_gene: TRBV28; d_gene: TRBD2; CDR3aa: CASSSTSGSYEQFF; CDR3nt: TGTGCCAGCAGTAGCACTAGCGGGAGTTATGAGCAGTTCTTC
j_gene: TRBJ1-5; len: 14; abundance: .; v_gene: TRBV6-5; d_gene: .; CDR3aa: CASRPTRGNQPQHF; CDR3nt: TGTGCCAGCAGACCTACCAGGGGCAATCAGCCCCAGCATTTT
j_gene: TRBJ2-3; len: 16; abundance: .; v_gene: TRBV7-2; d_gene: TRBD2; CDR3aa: CASSLGLALSTDTQYF; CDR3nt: TGTGCCAGCAGCTTAGGACTAGCCCTCAGCACAGATACGCAGTATTTT
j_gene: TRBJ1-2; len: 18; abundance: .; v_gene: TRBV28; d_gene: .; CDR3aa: CASSFLAGGGSANYGYTF; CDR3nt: TGTGCCAGCAGTTTTCTTGCCGGGGGCGGGTCGGCTAACTATGGCTACACCTTC
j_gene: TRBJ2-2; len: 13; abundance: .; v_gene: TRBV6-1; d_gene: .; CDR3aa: CASSERTPGELFF; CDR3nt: TGTGCCAGCAGTGAGAGAACCCCCGGGGAGCTGTTTTTT
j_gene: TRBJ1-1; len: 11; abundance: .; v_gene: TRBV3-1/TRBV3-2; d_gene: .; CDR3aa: CASKSNTEAFF; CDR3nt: TGTGCCAGCAAGTCCAACACTGAAGCTTTCTTT
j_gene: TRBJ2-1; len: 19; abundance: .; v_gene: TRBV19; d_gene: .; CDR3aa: CASSIGNRETPGWDNEQFF; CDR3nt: TGTGCCAGTAGTATTGGAAACAGGGAAACCCCAGGTTGGGACAATGAGCAGTTCTTC
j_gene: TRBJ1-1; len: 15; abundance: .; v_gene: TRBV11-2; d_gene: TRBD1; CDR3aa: CASSPRQGGNTEAFF; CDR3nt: TGTGCCAGCAGCCCTAGACAGGGGGGGAACACTGAAGCTTTCTTT
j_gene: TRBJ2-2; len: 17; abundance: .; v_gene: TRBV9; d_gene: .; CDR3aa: CASSVTTTNANTGELFF; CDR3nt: TGTGCCAGCAGCGTGACGACTACCAACGCGAACACCGGGGAGCTGTTTTTT
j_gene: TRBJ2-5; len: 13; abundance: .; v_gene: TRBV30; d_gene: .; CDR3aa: CAWKTPRRETQYF; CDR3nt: TGTGCCTGGAAAACCCCGAGGAGAGAGACCCAGTACTTC
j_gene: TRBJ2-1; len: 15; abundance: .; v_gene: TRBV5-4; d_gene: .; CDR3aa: CASSLGLVGHNEQFF; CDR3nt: TGTGCCAGCAGCTTGGGGCTAGTTGGTCACAATGAGCAGTTCTTC
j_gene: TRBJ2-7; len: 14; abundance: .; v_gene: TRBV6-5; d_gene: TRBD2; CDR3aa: CASSSSGRRYEQYF; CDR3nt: TGTGCCAGCAGTTCTAGCGGGAGAAGGTACGAGCAGTACTTC
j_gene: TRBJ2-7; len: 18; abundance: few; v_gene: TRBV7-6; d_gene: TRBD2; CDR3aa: CASSLAFGLAGVAYEQYF; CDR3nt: TGTGCCAGCAGCTTAGCTTTTGGCCTAGCGGGAGTCGCCTACGAGCAGTACTTC
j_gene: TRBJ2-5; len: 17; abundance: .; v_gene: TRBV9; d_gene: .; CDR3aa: CASSAHHRVSMGETQYF; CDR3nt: TGTGCCAGCAGCGCCCACCACAGGGTAAGTATGGGAGAGACCCAGTACTTC